This T cell receptor beta chain stems from a study of blood T cell repertoires in COVID-19. As for the study in general: T cells, B-cell-depleted T cells, or PBMCs provided the cDNA or gDNA that served as material.

V was cut by 4 bases and J by 1 base, with 8 bases left in between. The CDR3 is made up of 13 amino acids. Germline V gene lookup returns CDR1 SGDLS and CDR2 YYNGEE. Only in-frame clones appear in the TCRdb table, and some are missing; sequencing was by immunoSEQ multiplex PCR. The table lists hundreds of thousands of clones, approximately 85% of them singletons. This chain uses TRBV9 with TRBJ1-2, with TRBD1 as a possible D gene (6 bases). Sequenced sample: peripheral blood. This clonotype originated in a man aged 50 to 60 with active or convalescent COVID-19. CDR3 DNA sequence: TGTGCCAGCAGCTACAGGGTTAACTATGGCTACACCTTC. This gives the protein CASSYRVNYGYTF.